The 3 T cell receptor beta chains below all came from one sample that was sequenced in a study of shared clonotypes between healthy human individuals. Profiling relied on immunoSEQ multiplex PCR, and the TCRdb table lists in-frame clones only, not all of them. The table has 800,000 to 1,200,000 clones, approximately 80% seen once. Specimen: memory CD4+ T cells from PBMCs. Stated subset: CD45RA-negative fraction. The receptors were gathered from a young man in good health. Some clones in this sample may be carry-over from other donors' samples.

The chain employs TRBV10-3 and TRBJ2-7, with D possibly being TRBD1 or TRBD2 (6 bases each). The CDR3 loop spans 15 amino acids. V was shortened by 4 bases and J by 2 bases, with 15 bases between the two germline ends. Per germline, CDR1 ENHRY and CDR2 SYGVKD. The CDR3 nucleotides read TGTGCCATCAGTGGCGGGACATCTAAACCCTACGAGCAGTACTTC. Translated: CAISGGTSKPYEQYF.

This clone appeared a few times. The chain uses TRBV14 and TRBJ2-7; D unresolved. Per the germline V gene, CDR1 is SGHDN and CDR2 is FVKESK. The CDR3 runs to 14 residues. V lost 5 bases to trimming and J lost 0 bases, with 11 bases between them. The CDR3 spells CASSWTASSYEQYF. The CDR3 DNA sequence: TGTGCCAGCAGCTGGACGGCGAGCTCCTACGAGCAGTACTTC.

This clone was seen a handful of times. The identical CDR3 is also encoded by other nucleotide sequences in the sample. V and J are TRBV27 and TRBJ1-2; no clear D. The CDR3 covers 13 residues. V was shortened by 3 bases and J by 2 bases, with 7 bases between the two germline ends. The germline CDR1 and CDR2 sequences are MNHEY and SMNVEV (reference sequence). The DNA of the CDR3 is TGTGCCAGCAGTTTCAGAGGGAACTATGGCTACACCTTC. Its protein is CASSFRGNYGYTF.